Sequencing of this T cell receptor beta chain was carried out in a study of blood T cell repertoires in COVID-19. Study-level information: The cDNA or gDNA used as material had been derived from T cells, B-cell-depleted T cells, or PBMCs.

Participants reported their clinical history, and cohort assignment relied on those reports. Up to 2 weeks before entering the study, exposed participants had met a COVID-19 case. The CDR3 is 13 amino acids. In germline, CDR1 is SGHDT, CDR2 YYEEEE. Trimming cost V 0 bases and J 4 bases, with 7 bases left between them. In the original workflow: Amplification of reference gene primers provided the estimated nucleated cell counts. The repertoire was sequenced with immunoSEQ multiplex PCR; TCRdb's copy has only in-frame clones and lacks some. V, J and clone size reflect that table, while D and trimming were determined from the DNA. The sample includes around 250,000 clones, about 87% of them seen just once.

The sample consisted of PBMCs or T cells enriched from blood (not recorded which). This TCR was recovered from a man aged 45 to 65 who had been exposed to COVID-19. J is TRBJ2-5 and V is TRBV5-6; no reliable D call. CDR3 sequence reads: CASSLGGAETQYF. The DNA for the CDR3 is TGTGCCAGCAGCTTGGGAGGTGCAGAGACCCAGTACTTC.